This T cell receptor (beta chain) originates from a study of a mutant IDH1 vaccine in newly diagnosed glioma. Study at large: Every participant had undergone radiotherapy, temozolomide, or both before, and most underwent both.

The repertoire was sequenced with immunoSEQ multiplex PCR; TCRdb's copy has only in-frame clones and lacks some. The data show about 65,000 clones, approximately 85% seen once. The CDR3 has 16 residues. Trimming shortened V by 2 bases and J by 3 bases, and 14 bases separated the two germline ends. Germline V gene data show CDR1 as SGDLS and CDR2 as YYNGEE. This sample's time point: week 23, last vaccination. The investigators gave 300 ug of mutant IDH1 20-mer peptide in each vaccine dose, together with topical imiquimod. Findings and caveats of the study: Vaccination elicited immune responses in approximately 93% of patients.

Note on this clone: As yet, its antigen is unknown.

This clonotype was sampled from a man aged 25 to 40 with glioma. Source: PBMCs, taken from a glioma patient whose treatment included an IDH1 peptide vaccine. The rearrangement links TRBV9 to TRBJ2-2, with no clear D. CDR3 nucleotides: TGTGCCAGCAGCGTCCGACGAGCCGGACACACCGGGGAGCTGTTTTTT. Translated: CASSVRRAGHTGELFF.